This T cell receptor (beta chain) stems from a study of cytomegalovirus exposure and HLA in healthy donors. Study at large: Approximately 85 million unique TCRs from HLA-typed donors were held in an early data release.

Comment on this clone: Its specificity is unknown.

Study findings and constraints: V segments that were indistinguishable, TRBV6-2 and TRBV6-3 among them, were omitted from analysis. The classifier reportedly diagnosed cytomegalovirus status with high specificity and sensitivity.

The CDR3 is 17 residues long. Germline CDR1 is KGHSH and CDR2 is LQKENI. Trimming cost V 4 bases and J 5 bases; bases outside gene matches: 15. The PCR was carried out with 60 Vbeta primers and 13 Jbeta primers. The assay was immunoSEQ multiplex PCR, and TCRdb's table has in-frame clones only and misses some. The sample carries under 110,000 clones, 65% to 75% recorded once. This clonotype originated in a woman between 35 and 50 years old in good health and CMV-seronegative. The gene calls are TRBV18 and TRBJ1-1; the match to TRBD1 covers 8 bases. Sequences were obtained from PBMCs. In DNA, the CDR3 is TGTGCCAGCTCACTCCAGACCGGACAGGGCCCCATTACTGAAGCTTTCTTT. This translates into CASSLQTGQGPITEAFF.